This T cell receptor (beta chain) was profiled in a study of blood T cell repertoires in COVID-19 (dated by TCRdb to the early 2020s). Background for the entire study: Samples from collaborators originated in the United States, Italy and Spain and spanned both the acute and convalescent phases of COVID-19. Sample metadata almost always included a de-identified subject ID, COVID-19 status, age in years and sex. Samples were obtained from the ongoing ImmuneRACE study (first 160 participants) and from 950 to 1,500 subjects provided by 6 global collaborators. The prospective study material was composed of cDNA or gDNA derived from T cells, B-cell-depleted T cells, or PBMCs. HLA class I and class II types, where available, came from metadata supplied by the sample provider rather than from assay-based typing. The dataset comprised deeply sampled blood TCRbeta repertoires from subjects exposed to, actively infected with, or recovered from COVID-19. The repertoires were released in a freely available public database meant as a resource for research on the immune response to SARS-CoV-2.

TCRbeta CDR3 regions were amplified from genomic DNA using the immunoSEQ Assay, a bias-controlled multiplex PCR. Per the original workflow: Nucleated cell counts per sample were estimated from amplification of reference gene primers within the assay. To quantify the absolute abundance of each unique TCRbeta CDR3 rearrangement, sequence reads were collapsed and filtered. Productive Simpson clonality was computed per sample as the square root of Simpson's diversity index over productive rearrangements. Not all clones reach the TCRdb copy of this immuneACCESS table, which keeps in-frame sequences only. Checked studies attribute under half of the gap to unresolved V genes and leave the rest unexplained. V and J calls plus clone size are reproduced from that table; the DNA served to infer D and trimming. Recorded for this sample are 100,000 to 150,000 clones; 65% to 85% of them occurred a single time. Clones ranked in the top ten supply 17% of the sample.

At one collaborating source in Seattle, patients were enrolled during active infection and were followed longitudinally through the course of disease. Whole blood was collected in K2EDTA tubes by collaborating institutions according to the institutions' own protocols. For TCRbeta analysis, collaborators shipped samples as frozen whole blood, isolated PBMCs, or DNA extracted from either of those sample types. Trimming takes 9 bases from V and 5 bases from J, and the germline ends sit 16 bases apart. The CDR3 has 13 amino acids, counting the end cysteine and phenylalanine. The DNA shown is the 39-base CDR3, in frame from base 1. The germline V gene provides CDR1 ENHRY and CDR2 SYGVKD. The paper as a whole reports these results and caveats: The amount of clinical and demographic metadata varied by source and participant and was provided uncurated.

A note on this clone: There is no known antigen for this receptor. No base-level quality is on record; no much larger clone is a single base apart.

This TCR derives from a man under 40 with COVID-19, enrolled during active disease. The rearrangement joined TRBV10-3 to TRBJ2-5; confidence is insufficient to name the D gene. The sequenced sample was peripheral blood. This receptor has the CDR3 CAISEAAFETQYF. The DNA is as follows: TGTGCCATTTCCGAAGCTGCGTTTGAGACCCAGTACTTC.